Sequencing of this T cell receptor beta chain was carried out in a study of blood T cell repertoires in COVID-19. Study as a whole: Samples representing acute and convalescent COVID-19 were sourced from the United States, Italy and Spain.

Original methodology: Cell counts per sample came from amplifying reference gene primers. Sequenced by immunoSEQ multiplex PCR; TCRdb stores in-frame clones only, minus some. For V, J and clone size, that table is used; D and trimming come from the DNA. The sample consists of roughly 78,000 clones, roughly 91% of them appearing once. The CDR3 runs 16 residues. Germline CDR1 MNHNS, CDR2 SASEGT. V lost 2 bases and J 0 bases, leaving 11 bases between the germline ends. Source material: peripheral blood. This rearrangement joins TRBV6-1 to TRBJ1-5; D is unresolved. This TCR derives from a man aged 55 to 70 with acute or convalescent COVID-19. This chain's CDR3 is CASSEYVTISNQPQHF. The CDR3 nucleotides read TGTGCCAGCAGTGAATACGTGACAATTAGCAATCAGCCCCAGCATTTT.